This passage covers 18 T cell receptor beta chains from one sample sequenced in a study of T cell therapy after organ transplantation. Their specific antigens are unknown. Repertoires were generated with immunoSEQ multiplex PCR, while TCRdb's copy carries only in-frame clones and drops some. This sample has about 1,500 clones, with 55% to 75% found just once. Documented time point: 20-29 weeks after completion of therapy. The sample was CD8+ T cells from blood, taken after autologous CMV-specific T cell therapy. All receptors come from a human patient who had received a solid organ transplant and had CMV disease. Some T cells may be graft donor cells.

The chain has TRBV2 and TRBJ1-5; possibly TRBD1 for D (5 bases). V lost 7 bases and J lost 7, with 17 bases in between. CDR1 and CDR2 (germline): SNHLY, FYNNEI. This CDR3 comprises 14 residues. Written as DNA, the CDR3 is TGTGCCAGCACTCCGGGGGTTAGCTGGCAGCCCCAGCATTTT. It translates to CASTPGVSWQPQHF.

This chain connects TRBV19 to TRBJ1-5, with TRBD1 matching over 12 bases. Germline CDR1 LNHDA, CDR2 SQIVND (reference sequence). V was clipped by 4 bases and J by 0 bases; unmatched bases: 4. The CDR3 spans 17 residues. The CDR3 nucleotides are TGTGCCAGTAGTACCGGGACAGGGGGCTATAGCAATCAGCCCCAGCATTTT. Protein: CASSTGTGGYSNQPQHF.

The chain couples TRBV10-1 to TRBJ2-1; perhaps TRBD2 as D (6 bases). The CDR3 loop spans 16 amino acids. Germline assignment: CDR1 WNHNN and CDR2 SYGVQD (reference sequence). Trimming removed 1 base from V and 0 bases from J, with 10 bases in between. The CDR3 DNA sequence: TGCGCCAGCAGTGAGTGGGACTCAAGCTCCTACAATGAGCAGTTCTTC. Amino acid sequence: CASSEWDSSSYNEQFF.

Notes on this clone: Other DNA sequences in the same sample also yield this CDR3. This chain connects TRBV28 to TRBJ2-7; D is possibly TRBD2 (5 bases). V shed 5 bases and J shed 0 bases, with 11 bases lying between them. The CDR3 runs to 14 residues. Germline loops: CDR1 MDHEN, CDR2 SYDVKM. The CDR3 coding sequence is TGTGCCAGCAGTGAAAGTGGGAGCTCCTACGAGCAGTACTTC. Residues: CASSESGSSYEQYF.

The rearrangement joins TRBV4-1 to TRBJ1-1; tentatively, D is TRBD1 (5 bases). Trimming cost V 3 bases and J 0 bases, with 8 bases left between them. This CDR3 has 14 amino acids. CDR1 is MGHRA and CDR2 is YSYEKL in the germline V gene. CDR3 nucleotides: TGCGCCAGCAGCCACAGGGTGATGAACACTGAAGCTTTCTTT. This translates into CASSHRVMNTEAFF.

This chain links TRBV6-1 with TRBJ1-1; D remains ambiguous. The CDR3 loop spans 12 amino acids. CDR1 and CDR2 from the germline V gene are MNHNS and SASEGT. V was pared by 6 bases and J by 0 bases, with 5 bases between. The CDR3, as DNA: TGTGCCAGCAGCCCCATGAACACTGAAGCTTTCTTT. This gives the protein CASSPMNTEAFF.

This chain uses TRBV6-4 with TRBJ2-5; D may be TRBD2 (6 bases). CDR3 length: 11 amino acids. Trimming removed 3 bases from V and 13 bases from J, with 12 bases in between. Per germline, CDR1 MRHNA and CDR2 SNTAGT. The CDR3 sequence is CASSEFGTWYF. Written as DNA, the CDR3 is TGTGCCAGCAGTGAGTTTGGGACTTGGTACTTC.

This clone has just one count. The rearrangement joins TRBV5-1 to TRBJ2-5; tentative D call: TRBD2 (7 bases). Germline CDR1 SGHRS, CDR2 YFSETQ. The CDR3 length is 17 residues. The V and J ends lost 0 bases and 1 base respectively, with 16 bases between them. The CDR3 sequence: CASSLANGGGTQETQYF. The CDR3, as DNA: TGCGCCAGCAGCTTGGCCAATGGGGGGGGCACCCAAGAGACCCAGTACTTC.

The V gene is TRBV19, the J gene TRBJ1-1; 7 bases align to TRBD1. This CDR3 comprises 14 residues. V trimming: 5 bases; J trimming: 0 bases; junction bases outside the gene matches: 3. The germline V gene has CDR1 LNHDA and CDR2 SQIVND (reference sequence). CDR3 loop: CASSPGTVNTEAFF. The CDR3 DNA follows: TGTGCCAGTAGTCCGGGGACAGTGAACACTGAAGCTTTCTTT. The whole variable domain, remainder taken from reference TRBV19 and TRBJ1-1, is DGGITQSPKYLFRKEGQNVTLSCEQNLNHDAMYWYRQDPGQGLRLIYYSQIVNDFQKGDIAEGYSVSREKKESFPLTVTSAQKNPTAFYLCASSPGTVNTEAFFGQGTRLTVV.

The rearrangement uses TRBV4-1 and TRBJ1-1; D ambiguous. CDR1 and CDR2 from the germline V gene are MGHRA and YSYEKL. V lost 2 bases, J lost 6 bases, and 10 bases lay in between. The CDR3 length is 13 residues. The CDR3 region has the DNA TGCGCCAGCAGCCAAACTACCGGCCCTGAAGCTTTCTTT. Its translation is CASSQTTGPEAFF.

The CDR3 region is CASSPGQGIYYEQYF. CDR3 bases: TGTGCCAGTAGTCCAGGACAGGGCATATACTACGAGCAGTACTTC. This sequence joins TRBV19 and TRBJ2-7; 8 nucleotides align to TRBD1. Germline V lookup: CDR1 LNHDA, CDR2 SQIVND (reference sequence). V shed 5 bases and J 3 bases; nucleotides not matched to a gene: 9. The CDR3 spans 15 residues.

V usage is TRBV15 and J usage is TRBJ1-4, with TRBD1 as a possible D gene (6 bases). V lost 5 bases to trimming and J lost 3 bases, with 16 bases between them. CDR3 length: 16 amino acids. The germline CDR1 and CDR2 sequences are LNHNV and YYDKDF (reference sequence). The CDR3 loop is CATSGPTGRANEKLFF. DNA for the CDR3: TGTGCCACCAGCGGACCCACAGGGAGGGCTAATGAAAAACTGTTTTTT.

The chain links TRBV5-4 to TRBJ2-3; D unclear. The V gene lost 1 base and the J gene lost 1 base, with 10 bases spanning the gap. In germline, CDR1 is SGHNT, CDR2 YYREEE (reference sequence). This CDR3 comprises 15 residues. The DNA for the CDR3 is TGTGCCAGCAGCTTGAAAGGTGGGGGCACAGATACGCAGTATTTT. Its protein product is CASSLKGGGTDTQYF.

The chain combines TRBV6-6 with TRBJ2-3; tentatively, D is TRBD1 (5 bases). The length of the CDR3 is 14 residues. Germline V gives CDR1 MNHNY, CDR2 SVGAGI (reference sequence). Trimming stripped 2 bases from V and 6 bases from J, with 12 bases between. CDR3 in DNA: TGTGCCAGCAGTTACGTCGGAACAGGCGATACGCAGTATTTT. Encoded protein: CASSYVGTGDTQYF.

The rearrangement uses TRBV6-1 and TRBJ1-6; D might be TRBD1 (5 bases). The CDR3 consists of 16 residues. Germline V gene sequence: CDR1 MNHNS, CDR2 SASEGT. V was clipped by 3 bases and J by 3 bases, with 12 bases between them. The CDR3 DNA reads as TGTGCCAGCAGTGACGAAAGGGGCTTCTATAATTCACCCCTCCACTTT. It is translated as CASSDERGFYNSPLHF.

The chain uses TRBV7-6 and TRBJ1-5; 7 bases fit TRBD1. The CDR3 runs 14 residues. V dropped 5 bases and J dropped 2; count of bases not matched to a gene: 3. Germline assignment: CDR1 SGHVS and CDR2 FNYEAQ. The CDR3 nucleotides read TGTGCCAGCAGCCCGGGGACAGGCAATCAGCCCCAGCATTTT. Translating gives CASSPGTGNQPQHF.

The chain carries TRBV7-2 and TRBJ1-1; D is possibly TRBD1 (5 bases). V shed 2 bases and J shed 0 bases, with 13 bases lying between them. The CDR3 runs 16 residues. Germline CDR1 SGHTA, CDR2 FQGNSA. The DNA of the CDR3 is TGTGCCAGCAGCTTACCACCCTGGGGCCTGAACACTGAAGCTTTCTTT. Its protein product is CASSLPPWGLNTEAFF.

The chain is built from TRBV6-5 and TRBJ2-1, with D perhaps matching TRBD2 (5 bases). The germline V and J ends were trimmed by 6 bases and 6 bases, with 18 bases remaining between them. CDR1 is MNHEY and CDR2 is SVGAGI in the germline V gene. CDR3 length equals 15 residues. In DNA, the CDR3 is TGTGCCAGCAGCCTCCTCGCTAGCAGATCCAATGAGCAGTTCTTC. Residues: CASSLLASRSNEQFF.